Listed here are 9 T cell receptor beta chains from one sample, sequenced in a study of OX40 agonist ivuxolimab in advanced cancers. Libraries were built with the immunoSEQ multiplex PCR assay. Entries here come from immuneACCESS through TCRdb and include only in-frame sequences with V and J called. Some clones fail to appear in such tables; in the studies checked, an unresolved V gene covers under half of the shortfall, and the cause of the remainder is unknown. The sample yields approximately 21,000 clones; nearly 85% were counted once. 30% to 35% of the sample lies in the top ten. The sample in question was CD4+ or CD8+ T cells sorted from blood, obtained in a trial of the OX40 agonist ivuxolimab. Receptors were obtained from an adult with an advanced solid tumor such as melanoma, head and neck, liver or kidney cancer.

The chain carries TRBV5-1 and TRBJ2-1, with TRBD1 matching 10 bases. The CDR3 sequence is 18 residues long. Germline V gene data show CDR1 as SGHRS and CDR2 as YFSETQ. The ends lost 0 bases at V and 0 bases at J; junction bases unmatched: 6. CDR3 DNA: TGCGCCAGCAGCTTGGTGGGGGACAGGGGAAGCTCCTACAATGAGCAGTTCTTC. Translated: CASSLVGDRGSSYNEQFF.

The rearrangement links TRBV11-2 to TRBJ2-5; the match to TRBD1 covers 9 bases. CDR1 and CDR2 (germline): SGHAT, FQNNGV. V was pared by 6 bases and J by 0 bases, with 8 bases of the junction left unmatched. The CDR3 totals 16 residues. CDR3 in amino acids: CASRSLQGANQETQYF. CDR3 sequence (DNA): TGTGCCAGCAGATCGCTACAGGGGGCAAACCAAGAGACCCAGTACTTC.

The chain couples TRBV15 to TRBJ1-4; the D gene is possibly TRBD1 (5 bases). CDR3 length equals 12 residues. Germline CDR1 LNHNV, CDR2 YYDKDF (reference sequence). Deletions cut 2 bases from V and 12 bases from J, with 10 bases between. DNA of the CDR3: TGTGCCACCAGCAGATCCCGGGACCAACTGTTTTTT. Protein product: CATSRSRDQLFF.

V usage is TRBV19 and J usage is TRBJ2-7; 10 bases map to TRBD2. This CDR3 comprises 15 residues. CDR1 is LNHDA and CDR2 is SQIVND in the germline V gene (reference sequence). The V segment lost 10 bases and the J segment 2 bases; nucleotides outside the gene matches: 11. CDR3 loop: CATARGLADTYEQYF. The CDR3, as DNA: TGTGCCACCGCGCGTGGACTAGCGGATACCTACGAGCAGTACTTC. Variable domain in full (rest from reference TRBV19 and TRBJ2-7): DGGITQSPKYLFRKEGQNVTLSCEQNLNHDAMYWYRQDPGQGLRLIYYSQIVNDFQKGDIAEGYSVSREKKESFPLTVTSAQKNPTAFYLCATARGLADTYEQYFGPGTRLTVT.

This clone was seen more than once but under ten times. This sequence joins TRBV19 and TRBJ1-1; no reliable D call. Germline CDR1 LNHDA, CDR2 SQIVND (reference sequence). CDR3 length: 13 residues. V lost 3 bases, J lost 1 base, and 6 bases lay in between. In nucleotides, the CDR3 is TGTGCCAGTAGTATCCCCGGGAACACTGAAGCTTTCTTT. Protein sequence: CASSIPGNTEAFF.

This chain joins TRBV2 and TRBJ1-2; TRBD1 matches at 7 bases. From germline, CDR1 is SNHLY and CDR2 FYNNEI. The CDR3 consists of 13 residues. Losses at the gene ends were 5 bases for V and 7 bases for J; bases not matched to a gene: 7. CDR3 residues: CASSQQGMGGYTF. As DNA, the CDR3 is TGTGCCAGCAGTCAACAGGGGATGGGTGGCTACACCTTC.

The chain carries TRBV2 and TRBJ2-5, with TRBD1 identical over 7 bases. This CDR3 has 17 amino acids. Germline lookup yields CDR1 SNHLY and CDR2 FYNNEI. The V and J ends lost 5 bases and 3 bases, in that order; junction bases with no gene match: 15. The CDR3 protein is CASSPPLSDRAKETQYF. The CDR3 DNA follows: TGTGCCAGCAGTCCCCCGCTCTCAGACAGGGCGAAAGAGACCCAGTACTTC.

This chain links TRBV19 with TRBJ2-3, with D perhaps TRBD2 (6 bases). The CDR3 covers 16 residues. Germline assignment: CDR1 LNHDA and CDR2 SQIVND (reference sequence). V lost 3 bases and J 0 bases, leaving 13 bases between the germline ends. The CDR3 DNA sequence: TGTGCCAGTAGTATTATCGGCCTAGCGAGCACAGATACGCAGTATTTT. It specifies CASSIIGLASTDTQYF.

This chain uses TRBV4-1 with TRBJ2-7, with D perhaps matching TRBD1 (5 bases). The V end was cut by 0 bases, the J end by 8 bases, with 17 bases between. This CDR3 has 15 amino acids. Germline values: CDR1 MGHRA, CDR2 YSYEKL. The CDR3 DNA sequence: TGCGCCAGCAGCCAAGATGGCAGGGATCGAAATAAGCAGTACTTC. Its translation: CASSQDGRDRNKQYF.